This T cell receptor beta chain was captured by sequencing in a study of blood T cells in healthy people across ages. Points from the study as a whole: Versus aged donors, long-lived donors had higher diversity and more naive CD4+ cells. Age brought a roughly linear fall in TCR beta diversity measured per million T cells.

Investigators took ten milliliters of peripheral blood from every donor. Germline assignment: CDR1 DFQATT and CDR2 SNEGSKA (reference sequence). V dropped 3 bases and J dropped 7 bases, with 15 bases sitting between them. This CDR3 is 13 amino acids long. This clonotype was seen more than once but under ten times. What it recognizes is unknown. The second PCR ran about 6 to 11 cycles with a sample-barcoded 5' primer and J-beta primers. A template-switch adaptor containing 12 random nucleotides labeled each cDNA molecule. TCRdb independently ran MiXCR on the 5' RACE reads; one entry per CDR3 protein. Among 1.5 million to 2 million distinct CDR3 sequences, roughly 27% were seen once, and the ten largest hold more than 6%.

Material for sequencing was blood. This sequence joins TRBV20-1 and TRBJ1-2; TRBD1 might be the D (5 bases). The source is a woman aged 25 to 45 in good health. The CDR3 loop reads CSASVTARGGYTF. The CDR3 DNA reads TGCAGTGCTAGTGTGACAGCTCGGGGTGGCTACACCTTC.